Sequencing of this T cell receptor (beta chain) was carried out in a study of blood T cells in healthy people across ages. Researchers report isolating at least 6 million PBMCs per sample. Alongside a J-beta primer mix, a sample-barcoded 5' primer served in a second PCR lasting about 7 to 12 cycles. TCRdb ran MiXCR on the 5' RACE reads and lists one entry per CDR3 protein. The sample carries approximately 800,000 distinct CDR3 sequences, 20% to 30% recorded once. This sample was also put to use in a study of T cells of mothers and their children.

The sequencing sample was made of blood. The TCR comes from a boy aged 5-17 years in good health.

CDR3 DNA sequence: TGTGCCATCAGTCTTCCGGGGGCCGGGGTGAAGCAGTTCTTC. It yields the protein CAISLPGAGVKQFF. This chain connects TRBV10-3 to TRBJ2-1; either TRBD1 or TRBD2 may supply D (6 bases each). Germline V CDR1 and CDR2: ENHRY, SYGVKD. The CDR3 has 14 residues. The ends were cut back, 5 bases at V and 11 bases at J, with 19 bases in the middle.